Listed below are T cell receptor beta chains from one sample, sequenced in a study of cytomegalovirus exposure and HLA in healthy donors. The assay was immunoSEQ multiplex PCR, and TCRdb's table has in-frame clones only and misses some. The table lists 85,000 to 130,000 clones, over 60% of them singletons. Sequences were obtained from PBMCs. These receptors all stem from a man between 60 and 75 years old in good health and CMV-seropositive. CDR3s include the opening cysteine and the closing phenylalanine or tryptophan. The D gene is left open where the match is weak. Some rows mark clone size as missing; the rest say once, few, many or name a class of expanded clone.

>-|TRBJ2-5|-|TRBV10-3
TGTGCCTCCAAGTCCGGGGGTGGGGAGACCCAGTACTTC
CASKSGGGETQYF
>-|TRBJ2-2|few|TRBV7-2
TGTGCCAGCAGCTTAAAGGGGAAGGGCGCCGGGGAGCTGTTTTTT
CASSLKGKGAGELFF
>-|TRBJ1-3|-|TRBV5-1
TGCGCCAGCAGCTCCGCTGGGGGCGCCGGAAACACCATATATTTT
CASSSAGGAGNTIYF
>-|TRBJ2-2|-|TRBV18
TGTGCCAGCTCACCACCGAGGACTTTGACAAACACCGGGGAGCTGTTTTTT
CASSPPRTLTNTGELFF
>-|TRBJ2-1|-|TRBV28
TGTGCCAGCAGTTTATTCCGAGATGAGCAGTTCTTC
CASSLFRDEQFF
>TRBD1|TRBJ1-2|-|TRBV6-6
TGTGCCAGCAGCCGGAGGGACAGGGCAAACAACTATGGCTACACCTTC
CASSRRDRANNYGYTF
>TRBD2|TRBJ2-1|-|TRBV5-1
TGCGCCAGCAGCTTGGCCCTAGCGGGGGTCTCCTACAATGAGCAGTTCTTC
CASSLALAGVSYNEQFF
>-|TRBJ1-2|-|TRBV28
TGTGCCAGCAGTTTTAATAACTATGGCTACACCTTC
CASSFNNYGYTF
>TRBD2|TRBJ2-7|-|TRBV2
TGTGCCAGCCGGCTAGCGGGGGCCCCCGAGCAGTACTTC
CASRLAGAPEQYF
>TRBD2|TRBJ2-7|-|TRBV11-2
TGTGCCAGCAGCTTACGAGAGCGGGGGAGGGACGAGCAGTACTTC
CASSLRERGRDEQYF
>TRBD2|TRBJ2-3|-|TRBV11-3
TGTGCCAGCAGTATTATGGGAGGGGAAGGGACAGATACGCAGTATTTT
CASSIMGGEGTDTQYF
>-|TRBJ2-3|many|TRBV14
TGTGCCAGCAGCCAAAAGGGGCATCGGTCAGATACGCAGTATTTT
CASSQKGHRSDTQYF
>-|TRBJ2-3|-|TRBV7-9
TGTGCCAGCAGCTTAGTGGGGGGGGCCCGCACAGATACGCAGTATTTT
CASSLVGGARTDTQYF
>-|TRBJ2-5|-|TRBV5-1
TGCGCCAGCAGCTCCGTGGCCCAAGAGACCCAGTACTTC
CASSSVAQETQYF
>TRBD1|TRBJ2-7|-|TRBV10-3
TGTGCCATCACCAGACAGGGCTCCTACGAGCAGTACTTC
CAITRQGSYEQYF
>TRBD1|TRBJ2-7|-|TRBV5-1
TGCGCCAGCAGCTTAGGGACAGTTACCTACGAGCAGTACTTC
CASSLGTVTYEQYF
>TRBD1|TRBJ1-5|-|TRBV4-1
TGCGCCAGCAGCCAGATAGGGGGCTACCAGCCCCAGCATTTT
CASSQIGGYQPQHF
>TRBD1|TRBJ1-2|-|TRBV15
TGTGCCACCAGCGGGGGAACGGGGCAGGGGGCTCGCTATGGCTACACCTTC
CATSGGTGQGARYGYTF
>TRBD2|TRBJ2-1|-|TRBV5-4
TGTGCCAGCAGCTCTACTAGCGGGGGCGTCAATGAGCAGTTCTTC
CASSSTSGGVNEQFF
>TRBD1|TRBJ2-2|-|TRBV25-1
TGTGCCAGCAGCGGACAGGGGGCCGGAGGGGAGCTGTTTTTT
CASSGQGAGGELFF
>TRBD1|TRBJ2-5|few|TRBV18
TGTGCCAGCTCACCACCGACAGGGGGCAGGGAGACCCAGTACTTC
CASSPPTGGRETQYF
>-|TRBJ1-3|once|TRBV18
TGTGCCAGCTCACCACCACAGGCTCCCTCTGGAAACACCATATATTTT
CASSPPQAPSGNTIYF
>TRBD2|TRBJ2-3|once|TRBV5-4
TGTGCCAGCAGCTTGAGGGCGGGGGGGCCAGAAGATACGCAGTATTTT
CASSLRAGGPEDTQYF
>-|TRBJ1-2|-|TRBV7-8
TGTGCCAGCAGCTTATCAATGAACTATGGCTACACCTTC
CASSLSMNYGYTF
>TRBD1|TRBJ1-1|few|TRBV7-9
TGTGCCAGCAACACAGGGGACAGGGGGAGTGCTGAAGCTTTCTTT
CASNTGDRGSAEAFF
>-|TRBJ1-5|-|TRBV6-1
TGTGCCAGCAGTGAAGGCGGGGCGGATCAGCCCCAGCATTTT
CASSEGGADQPQHF
>TRBD2|TRBJ2-3|-|TRBV5-1
TGCGCCAGCAGCATCCAGACTAGCGGGGGCACAGATACGCAGTATTTT
CASSIQTSGGTDTQYF
>TRBD2|TRBJ2-1|-|TRBV6-1
TGTGCCAGCAGTGTCGTTAGCGGGGGCGCTTTCAATGAGCAGTTCTTC
CASSVVSGGAFNEQFF
>-|TRBJ2-1|-|TRBV5-1
TGCGCCAGCAGCTCCAGAGACTCTACATACAATGAGCAGTTCTTC
CASSSRDSTYNEQFF
>-|TRBJ2-1|-|TRBV30
TGTGCCCAAAGCGGGTCCTACAATGAGCAGTTCTTC
CAQSGSYNEQFF
>-|TRBJ2-7|few|TRBV6-5
TGTGCCAGCAGTCGGATCAGGGATCGTGGTTTATGGTACTTC
CASSRIRDRGLWYF
>TRBD2|TRBJ2-7|-|TRBV6-6
TGTGCCAGCAGTTACGAGACTAGCTCTTGGGGGCAGTACTTC
CASSYETSSWGQYF
>TRBD2|TRBJ2-2|-|TRBV19
TGTGCCAGTAGTACAGCGGGCGGGAGGAACACCGGGGAGCTGTTTTTT
CASSTAGGRNTGELFF
>-|TRBJ2-7|-|TRBV10-1
TGCGCCAGCAGTGAGTCTTCGCAGTACGAGCAGTACTTC
CASSESSQYEQYF
>TRBD1|TRBJ1-5|-|TRBV6-4
TGTGCCAGCAGACCTCCCGGGACAGGGTATAGCAATCAGCCCCAGCATTTT
CASRPPGTGYSNQPQHF
>TRBD1|TRBJ1-3|-|TRBV27
TGTGCCAGCAGTTTGACAGGGCTTGGAAACACCATATATTTT
CASSLTGLGNTIYF
>-|TRBJ1-3|-|TRBV7-2
TGTGCCAGCAGCTCCCAGGGCCGAAGCTCTGGAAACACCATATATTTT
CASSSQGRSSGNTIYF
>TRBD1|TRBJ1-3|once|TRBV10-3
TGTGCCATCAGAGAGACAGGGGGGGGAAACACCATATATTTT
CAIRETGGGNTIYF
>TRBD1|TRBJ2-7|-|TRBV6-6
TGTGCCAGCAGTTCCGACTCATGGACAGGGAACTACGAGCAGTACTTC
CASSSDSWTGNYEQYF
>TRBD1|TRBJ2-5|few|TRBV15
TGTGCCACCAGCCTCGGGACAGGACAGCAGTACTTC
CATSLGTGQQYF
>-|TRBJ1-2|once|TRBV27
TGTGCCAGCAGTTTCTCAGGGATGGGGTTCGTCTACACCTTC
CASSFSGMGFVYTF
>-|TRBJ1-2|few|TRBV5-6
TGTGCCAGCAGCTTCCTCAGCTATGGCTACACCTTC
CASSFLSYGYTF
>-|TRBJ1-3|once|TRBV29-1
TGCAGCGGCCTCGGGGTCACTGGAAACACCATATATTTT
CSGLGVTGNTIYF
>TRBD1|TRBJ1-5|-|TRBV12-5
TGTGCTAGTGGTTCGGAGCCGGGACAGGGCGCTCAGCCCCAGCATTTT
CASGSEPGQGAQPQHF
>-|TRBJ1-2|-|TRBV27
TGTGCCAGCTCACTCATGGCAGCGGAAGGCGGCTACACCTTC
CASSLMAAEGGYTF
>-|TRBJ2-5|-|TRBV5-6
TGTGCCAGCACCTTTTCGAGCCAAGAGACCCAGTACTTC
CASTFSSQETQYF
>TRBD2|TRBJ2-3|-|TRBV10-3
TGTGCCATCAGTCGCTCGACTAGCGGCACAGATACGCAGTATTTT
CAISRSTSGTDTQYF
>-|TRBJ2-2|-|TRBV5-4
TGTGCCAGCAGCCTTGGGGCAGCCAACACCGGGGAGCTGTTTTTT
CASSLGAANTGELFF
>TRBD2|TRBJ2-7|-|TRBV5-4
TGTGCCAGCAGCACCCGGACTAGCGGGGCCTACGAGCAGTACTTC
CASSTRTSGAYEQYF
>TRBD1|TRBJ1-2|-|TRBV25-1
TGTGCCAGCACGGGACAGGGGTCGAGAGGCTACACCTTC
CASTGQGSRGYTF
>TRBD2|TRBJ2-3|-|TRBV6-4
TGTGCCAGCAGTGAACTGGGCGGGGGTTCAGATACGCAGTATTTT
CASSELGGGSDTQYF
>TRBD1|TRBJ1-2|-|TRBV6-5
TGTGCCAGCAAGGCAGGGGGCATTATTAAGGGCTACACCTTC
CASKAGGIIKGYTF
>-|TRBJ2-3|-|TRBV12-5
TGTGCTAGTGGGGCGGGTGGGCACTCCACAGATACGCAGTATTTT
CASGAGGHSTDTQYF
>TRBD1|TRBJ2-5|-|TRBV28
TGTGCCAGCAGTCAACAGGGGACAAAAGAGACCCAGTACTTC
CASSQQGTKETQYF
>TRBD1|TRBJ1-2|-|TRBV6-1
TGTGCCAGCAGTGAAGCGGGACAGAAGAATGGCTACACCTTC
CASSEAGQKNGYTF